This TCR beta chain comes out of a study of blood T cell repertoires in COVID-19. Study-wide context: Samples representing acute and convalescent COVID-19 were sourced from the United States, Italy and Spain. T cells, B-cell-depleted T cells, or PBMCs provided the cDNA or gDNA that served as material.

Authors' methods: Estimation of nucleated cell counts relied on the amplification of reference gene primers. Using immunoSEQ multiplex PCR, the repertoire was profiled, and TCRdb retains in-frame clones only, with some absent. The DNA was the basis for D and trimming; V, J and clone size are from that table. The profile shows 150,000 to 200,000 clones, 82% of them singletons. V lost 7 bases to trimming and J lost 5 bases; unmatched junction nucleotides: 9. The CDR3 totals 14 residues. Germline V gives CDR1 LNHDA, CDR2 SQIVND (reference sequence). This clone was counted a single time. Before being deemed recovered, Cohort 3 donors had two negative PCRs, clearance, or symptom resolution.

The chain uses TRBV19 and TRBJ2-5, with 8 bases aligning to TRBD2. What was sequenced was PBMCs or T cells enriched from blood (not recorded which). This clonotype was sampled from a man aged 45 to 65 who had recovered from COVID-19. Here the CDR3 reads CASTQSGGVETQYF. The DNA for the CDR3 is TGTGCCAGTACCCAAAGCGGGGGCGTCGAGACCCAGTACTTC. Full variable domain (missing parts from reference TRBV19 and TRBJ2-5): DGGITQSPKYLFRKEGQNVTLSCEQNLNHDAMYWYRQDPGQGLRLIYYSQIVNDFQKGDIAEGYSVSREKKESFPLTVTSAQKNPTAFYLCASTQSGGVETQYFGPGTRLLVL.